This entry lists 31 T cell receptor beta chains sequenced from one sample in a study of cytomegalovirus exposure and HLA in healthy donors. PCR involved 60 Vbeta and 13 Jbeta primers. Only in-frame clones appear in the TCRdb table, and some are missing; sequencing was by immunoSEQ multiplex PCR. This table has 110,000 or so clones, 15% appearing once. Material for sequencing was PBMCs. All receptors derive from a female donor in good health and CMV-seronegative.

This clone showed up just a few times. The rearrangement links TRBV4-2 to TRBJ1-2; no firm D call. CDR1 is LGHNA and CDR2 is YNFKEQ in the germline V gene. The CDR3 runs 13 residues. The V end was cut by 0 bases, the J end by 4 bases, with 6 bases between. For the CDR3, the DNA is TGTGCCAGCAGCCAAGAGGTTAGCTATGGCTACACCTTC. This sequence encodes CASSQEVSYGYTF.

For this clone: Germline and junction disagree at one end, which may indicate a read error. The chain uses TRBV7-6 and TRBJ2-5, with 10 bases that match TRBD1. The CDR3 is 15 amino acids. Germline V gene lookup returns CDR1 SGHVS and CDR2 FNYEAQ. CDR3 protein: CANSQRWTGGETQYF. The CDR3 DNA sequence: TGTGCCAACAGCCAGAGGTGGACAGGGGGGGAGACCCAGTACTTC.

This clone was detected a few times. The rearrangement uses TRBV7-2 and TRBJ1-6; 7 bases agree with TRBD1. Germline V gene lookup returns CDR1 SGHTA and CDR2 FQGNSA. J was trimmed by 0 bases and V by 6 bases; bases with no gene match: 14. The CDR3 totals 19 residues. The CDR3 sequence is CASSRTGVSTSSYNSPLHF. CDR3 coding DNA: TGTGCCAGCAGTCGTACAGGGGTTTCTACGAGCTCCTATAATTCACCCCTCCACTTT.

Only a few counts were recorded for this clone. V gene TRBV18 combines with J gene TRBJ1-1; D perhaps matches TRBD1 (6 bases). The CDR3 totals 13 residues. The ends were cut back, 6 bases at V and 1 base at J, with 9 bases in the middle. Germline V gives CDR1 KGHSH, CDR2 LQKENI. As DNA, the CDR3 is TGTGCCAGCTCCCAGGGACAGAACACTGAAGCTTTCTTT. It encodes CASSQGQNTEAFF. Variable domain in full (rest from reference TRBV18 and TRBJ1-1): NAGVMQNPRHLVRRRGQEARLRCSPMKGHSHVYWYRQLPEEGLKFMVYLQKENIIDESGMPKERFSAEFPKEGPSILRIQQVVRGDSAAYFCASSQGQNTEAFFGQGTRLTVV.

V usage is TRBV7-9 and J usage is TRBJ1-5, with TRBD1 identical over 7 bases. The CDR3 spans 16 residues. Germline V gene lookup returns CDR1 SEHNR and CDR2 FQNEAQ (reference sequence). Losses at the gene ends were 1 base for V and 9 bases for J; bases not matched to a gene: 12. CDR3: CASSLEGTAFALPQHF. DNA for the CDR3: TGTGCCAGCAGCTTAGAAGGGACAGCGTTTGCCCTGCCCCAGCATTTT. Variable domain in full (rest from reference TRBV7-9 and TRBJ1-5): DTGVSQNPRHKITKRGQNVTFRCDPISEHNRLYWYRQTLGQGPEFLTYFQNEAQLEKSRLLSDRFSAERPKGSFSTLEIQRTEQGDSAMYLCASSLEGTAFALPQHFGDGTRLSIL.

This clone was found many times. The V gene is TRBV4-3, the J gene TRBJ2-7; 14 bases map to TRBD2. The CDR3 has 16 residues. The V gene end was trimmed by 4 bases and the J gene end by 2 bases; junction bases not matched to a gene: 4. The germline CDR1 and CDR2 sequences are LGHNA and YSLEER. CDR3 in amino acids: CASSPGLAGETYEQYF. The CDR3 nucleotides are TGCGCCAGCAGCCCGGGACTAGCGGGAGAAACCTACGAGCAGTACTTC.

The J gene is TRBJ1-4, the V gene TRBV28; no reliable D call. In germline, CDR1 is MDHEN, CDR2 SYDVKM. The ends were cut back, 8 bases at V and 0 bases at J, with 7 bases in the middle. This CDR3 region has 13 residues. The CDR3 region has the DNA TGTGCCAGCTGGGCCCCAACTAATGAAAAACTGTTTTTT. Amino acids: CASWAPTNEKLFF.

CDR3 bases: TGCGCCAGCAGCGAGGGACACGCTAGCAATCAGCCCCAGCATTTT. It is translated as CASSEGHASNQPQHF. This chain uses TRBV5-1 with TRBJ1-5, with TRBD1 as a possible D gene (6 bases). CDR1 and CDR2 from the germline V gene are SGHRS and YFSETQ. This CDR3 contains 15 residues. V was cut by 4 bases and J by 0 bases, with 11 bases left in between.

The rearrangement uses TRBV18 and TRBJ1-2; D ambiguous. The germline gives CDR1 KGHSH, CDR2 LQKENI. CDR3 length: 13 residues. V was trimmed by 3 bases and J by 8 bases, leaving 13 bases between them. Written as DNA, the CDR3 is TGTGCCAGCTCACCCCAACCCGGCGGGGGCTACACCTTC. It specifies CASSPQPGGGYTF.

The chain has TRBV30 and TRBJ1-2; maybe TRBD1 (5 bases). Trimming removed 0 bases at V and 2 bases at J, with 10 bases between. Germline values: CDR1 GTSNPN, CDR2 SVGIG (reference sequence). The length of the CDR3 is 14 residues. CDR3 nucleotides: TGTGCCTGGAGTGTGTTGGGGGGAAACTATGGCTACACCTTC. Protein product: CAWSVLGGNYGYTF.

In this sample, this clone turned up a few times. CDR3 residues: CASSIGQASNQPQHF. In nucleotides, the CDR3 is TGTGCCAGTAGTATCGGACAGGCGAGCAATCAGCCCCAGCATTTT. The chain is built from TRBV19 and TRBJ1-5; 7 bases align to TRBD1. With 3 bases clipped from V and 1 base from J, the junction kept 3 bases outside the gene matches. Germline V lookup: CDR1 LNHDA, CDR2 SQIVND (reference sequence). This CDR3 spans 15 amino acids.

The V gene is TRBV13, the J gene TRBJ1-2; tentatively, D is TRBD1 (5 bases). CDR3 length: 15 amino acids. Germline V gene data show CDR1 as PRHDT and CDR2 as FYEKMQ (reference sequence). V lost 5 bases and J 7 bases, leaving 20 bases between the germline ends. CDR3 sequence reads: CASSPPGGIEPGYTF. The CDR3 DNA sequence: TGTGCCAGCAGCCCCCCTGGGGGGATCGAACCTGGCTACACCTTC.

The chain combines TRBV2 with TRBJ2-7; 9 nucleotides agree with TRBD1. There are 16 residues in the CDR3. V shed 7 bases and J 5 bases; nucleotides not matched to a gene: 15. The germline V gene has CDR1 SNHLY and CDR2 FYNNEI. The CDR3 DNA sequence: TGTGCCAGCACCAGGCTGTCCGGGACAGGGCCCGACGAGCAGTACTTC. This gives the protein CASTRLSGTGPDEQYF.

The CDR3 DNA follows: TGTGCCTGGAGTGTAGCTAGCCCCTACGAGCAGTACTTC. Translated, it gives CAWSVASPYEQYF. V is TRBV30 and J is TRBJ2-7; D may be TRBD2 (5 bases). The CDR3 extends over 13 amino acids. Germline V lookup: CDR1 GTSNPN, CDR2 SVGIG (reference sequence). V was cut by 0 bases and J by 2 bases, with 8 bases left in between. The full variable domain, its missing parts supplied by reference TRBV30 and TRBJ2-7, is SQTIHQWPATLVQPVGSPLSLECTVEGTSNPNLYWYRQAAGRGLQLLFYSVGIGQISSEVPQNLSASRPQDRQFILSSKKLLLSDSGFYLCAWSVASPYEQYFGPGTRLTVT.

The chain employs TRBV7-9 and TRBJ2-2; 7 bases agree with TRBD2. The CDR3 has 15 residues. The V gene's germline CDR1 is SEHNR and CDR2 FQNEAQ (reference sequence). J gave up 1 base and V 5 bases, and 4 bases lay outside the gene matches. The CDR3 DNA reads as TGTGCCAGCAGCCCGGGGGGAAGGAACACCGGGGAGCTGTTTTTT. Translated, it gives CASSPGGRNTGELFF.

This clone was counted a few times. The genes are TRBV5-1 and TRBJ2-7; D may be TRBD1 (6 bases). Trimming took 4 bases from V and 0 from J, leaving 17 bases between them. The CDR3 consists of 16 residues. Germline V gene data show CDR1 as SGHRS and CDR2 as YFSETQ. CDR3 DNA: TGCGCCAGCAGCCTAAAACCACAGGGCAGCTCCTACGAGCAGTACTTC. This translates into CASSLKPQGSSYEQYF.

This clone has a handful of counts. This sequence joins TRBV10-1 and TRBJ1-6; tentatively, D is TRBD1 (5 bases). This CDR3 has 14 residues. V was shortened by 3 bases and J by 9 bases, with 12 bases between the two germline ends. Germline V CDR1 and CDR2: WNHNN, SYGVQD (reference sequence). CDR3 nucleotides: TGCGCCAGCAGTGAATCAGGGCGAGGTTCACCCCTCCACTTT. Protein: CASSESGRGSPLHF.

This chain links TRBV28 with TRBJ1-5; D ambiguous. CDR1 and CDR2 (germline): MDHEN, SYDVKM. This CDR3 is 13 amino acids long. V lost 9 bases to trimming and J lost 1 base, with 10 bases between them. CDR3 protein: CASKEGSNQPQHF. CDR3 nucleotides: TGTGCCAGTAAAGAGGGCAGCAATCAGCCCCAGCATTTT.

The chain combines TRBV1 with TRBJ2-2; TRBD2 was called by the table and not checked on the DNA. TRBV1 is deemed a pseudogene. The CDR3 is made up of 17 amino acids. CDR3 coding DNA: TGCACCAGCAGCCAAGATAGGAGGGGTCCGAAGACCGGGGAGCTGTTTTTT. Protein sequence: CTSSQDRRGPKTGELFF.

The CDR3 DNA reads TGTGCCAGCAGCTTACTCCGGGACAGACTTTACAATGAGCAGTTCTTC. The encoded protein is CASSLLRDRLYNEQFF. This chain connects TRBV28 to TRBJ2-1; 7 positions agree with TRBD1. This CDR3 has 16 amino acids. Losses at the gene ends were 6 bases for V and 4 bases for J; bases not matched to a gene: 12. Germline CDR1 is MDHEN and CDR2 is SYDVKM.

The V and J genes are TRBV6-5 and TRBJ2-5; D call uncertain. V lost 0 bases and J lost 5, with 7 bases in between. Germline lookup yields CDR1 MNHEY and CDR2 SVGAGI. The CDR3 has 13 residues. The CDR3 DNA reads TGTGCCAGCAGTTACTCGAACCGGGAGACCCAGTACTTC. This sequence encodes CASSYSNRETQYF.

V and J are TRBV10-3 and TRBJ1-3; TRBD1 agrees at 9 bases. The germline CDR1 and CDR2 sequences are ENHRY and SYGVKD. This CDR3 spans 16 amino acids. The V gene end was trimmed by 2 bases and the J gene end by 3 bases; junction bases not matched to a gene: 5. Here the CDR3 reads CAISEGDRAYGNTIYF. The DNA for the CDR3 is TGTGCCATCAGTGAGGGGGACAGGGCGTATGGAAACACCATATATTTT.

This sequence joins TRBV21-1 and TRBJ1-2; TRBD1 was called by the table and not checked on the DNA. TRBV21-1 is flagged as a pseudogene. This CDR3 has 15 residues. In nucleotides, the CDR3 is TGTGCCAGCAGGACTCAGGGCGGCTCCGACTATGGCTACACCTTC. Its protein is CASRTQGGSDYGYTF.

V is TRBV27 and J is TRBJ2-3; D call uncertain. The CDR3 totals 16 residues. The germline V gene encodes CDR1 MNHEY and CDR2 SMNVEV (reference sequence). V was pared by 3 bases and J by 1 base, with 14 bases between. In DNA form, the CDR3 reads TGTGCCAGCAGTTTGTCAGCTAGAGGCGGCACAGATACGCAGTATTTT. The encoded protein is CASSLSARGGTDTQYF.

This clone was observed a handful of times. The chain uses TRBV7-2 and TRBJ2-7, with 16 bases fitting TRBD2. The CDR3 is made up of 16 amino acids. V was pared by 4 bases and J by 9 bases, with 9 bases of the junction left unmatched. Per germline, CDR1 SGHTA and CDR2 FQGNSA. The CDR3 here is CASSSRGLAGGPWQYF. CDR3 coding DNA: TGTGCCAGCAGCTCCCGGGGACTAGCGGGGGGGCCGTGGCAGTACTTC. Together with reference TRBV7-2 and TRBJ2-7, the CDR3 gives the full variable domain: GAGVSQSPSNKVTEKGKDVELRCDPISGHTALYWYRQSLGQGLEFLIYFQGNSAPDKSGLPSDRFSAERTGGSVSTLTIQRTQQEDSAVYLCASSSRGLAGGPWQYFGPGTRLTVT.

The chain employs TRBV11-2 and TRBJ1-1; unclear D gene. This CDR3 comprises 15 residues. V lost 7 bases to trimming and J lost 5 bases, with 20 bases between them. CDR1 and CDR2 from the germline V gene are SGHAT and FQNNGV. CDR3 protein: CASTKGYTGGTEAFF. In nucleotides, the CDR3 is TGTGCCAGCACCAAAGGGTACACCGGAGGGACTGAAGCTTTCTTT.

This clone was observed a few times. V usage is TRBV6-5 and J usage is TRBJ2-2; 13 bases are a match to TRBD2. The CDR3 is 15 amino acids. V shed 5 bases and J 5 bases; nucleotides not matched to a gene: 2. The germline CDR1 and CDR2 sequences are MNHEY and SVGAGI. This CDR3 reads CASSPGLAGTGELFF. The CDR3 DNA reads TGTGCCAGCAGTCCGGGACTAGCGGGGACCGGGGAGCTGTTTTTT.

CDR3 region: CASSLGGFGGIYEQYF. CDR3 sequence (DNA): TGTGCCAGCAGCTTAGGGGGCTTTGGCGGGATCTACGAGCAGTACTTC. The rearrangement links TRBV7-2 to TRBJ2-7; D may be TRBD2 (6 bases). The length of the CDR3 is 16 residues. The germline V gene has CDR1 SGHTA and CDR2 FQGNSA. With 1 base removed from V and 3 bases from J, the gap between germline ends came to 16 bases.

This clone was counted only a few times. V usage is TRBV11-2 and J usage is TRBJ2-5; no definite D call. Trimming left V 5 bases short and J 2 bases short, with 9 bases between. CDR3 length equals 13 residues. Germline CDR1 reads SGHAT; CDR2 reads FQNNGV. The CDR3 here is CASSRDSQETQYF. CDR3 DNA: TGTGCCAGCAGCAGAGACTCACAAGAGACCCAGTACTTC.

CDR3: CASSLEFLGADTQYF. In nucleotides, the CDR3 is TGTGCCAGCAGCTTAGAGTTCCTAGGTGCAGATACGCAGTATTTT. This chain joins TRBV7-6 and TRBJ2-3; D is unclear. V lost 1 base and J 4 bases, leaving 12 bases between the germline ends. The CDR3 runs to 15 residues. CDR1 is SGHVS and CDR2 is FNYEAQ in the germline V gene.

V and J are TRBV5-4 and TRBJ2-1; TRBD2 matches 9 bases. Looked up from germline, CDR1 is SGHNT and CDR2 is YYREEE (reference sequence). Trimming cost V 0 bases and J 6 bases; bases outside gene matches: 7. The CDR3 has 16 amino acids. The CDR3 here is CASSLGGLAGFNEQFF. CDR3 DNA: TGTGCCAGCAGCTTGGGGGGTCTAGCGGGGTTCAATGAGCAGTTCTTC.